This TCR beta chain is from a study of shared clonotypes between healthy human individuals. Study at large: Three plates were used per donor for CD4 naive, three for CD4 memory, two for CD8 naive and one for CD8 memory.

This CDR3 comprises 15 residues. The V and J ends lost 4 bases and 3 bases, in that order; junction bases with no gene match: 5. The germline V gene encodes CDR1 KGHSH and CDR2 LQKENI. Generated by immunoSEQ multiplex PCR, the TCRdb table keeps only in-frame clones and is missing some. The data show some 2,000,000 clones, with about 95% seen just once and about 1.1% held by the top ten. Naive CD8 cells, CD45RO-negative and positively selected for CCR7, excluded terminally differentiated effector memory CD45RA+ cells. This receptor was taken from a man younger than 30 in good health. The V gene is TRBV18, the J gene TRBJ1-1; TRBD1 matches 10 bases. Sequenced material: naive CD8+ T cells sorted from blood. The CDR3 here is CASSRTGQGDTEAFF. For the CDR3, the DNA is TGTGCCAGCTCACGCACCGGACAGGGGGACACTGAAGCTTTCTTT. The full variable domain, its missing parts supplied by reference TRBV18 and TRBJ1-1, is NAGVMQNPRHLVRRRGQEARLRCSPMKGHSHVYWYRQLPEEGLKFMVYLQKENIIDESGMPKERFSAEFPKEGPSILRIQQVVRGDSAAYFCASSRTGQGDTEAFFGQGTRLTVV.